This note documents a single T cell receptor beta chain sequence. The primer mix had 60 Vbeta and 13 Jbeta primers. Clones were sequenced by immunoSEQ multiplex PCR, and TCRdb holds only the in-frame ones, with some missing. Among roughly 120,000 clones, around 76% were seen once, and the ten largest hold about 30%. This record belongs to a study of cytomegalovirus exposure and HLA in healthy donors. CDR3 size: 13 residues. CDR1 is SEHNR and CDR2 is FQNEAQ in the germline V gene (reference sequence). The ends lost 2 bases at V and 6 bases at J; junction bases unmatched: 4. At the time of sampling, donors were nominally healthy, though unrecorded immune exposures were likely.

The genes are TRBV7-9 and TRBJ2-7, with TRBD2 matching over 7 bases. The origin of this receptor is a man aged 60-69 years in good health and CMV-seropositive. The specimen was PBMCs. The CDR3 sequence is CASSLIGGGEQYF. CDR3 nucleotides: TGTGCCAGCAGCTTAATTGGGGGGGGCGAGCAGTACTTC.